The next 7 T cell receptor beta chains were all read from a single sample in a study of blood T cell repertoires in COVID-19. TCRdb's table, derived via immunoSEQ multiplex PCR, lists solely in-frame clones and lacks some. Found here are 300,000 or so clones, roughly 90% of them singletons; the top ten hold nearly 6.5%. The source material was peripheral blood. These receptors were taken from a man younger than 35 who had recovered from COVID-19.

Only one count was recorded for this clone. The chain carries TRBV6-5 and TRBJ2-7, with D possibly matching TRBD2 (5 bases). CDR1 and CDR2 (germline): MNHEY, SVGAGI. This CDR3 has 13 amino acids. The V end was cut by 11 bases, the J end by 2 bases, with 16 bases between. CDR3 sequence: CAGPPGLTYEQYF. As DNA, the CDR3 is TGTGCCGGACCGCCAGGACTTACCTACGAGCAGTACTTC.

This clone was counted once. The CDR3 protein is CACHPGQSHSSGNTIYF. The CDR3 bases are TGTGCCTGCCATCCGGGACAATCTCATTCGAGCGGAAACACCATATATTTT. The genes are TRBV19 and TRBJ1-3; D might be TRBD1 (6 bases). Trimming pared 11 bases from V and 4 bases from J, leaving 27 bases between. The germline gives CDR1 LNHDA, CDR2 SQIVND (reference sequence). This CDR3 comprises 17 residues.

This clone came up once. The chain combines TRBV2 with TRBJ2-7; D unclear. Germline loops: CDR1 SNHLY, CDR2 FYNNEI. Between the trimmed V and J ends, which lost 5 bases and 2 bases, there was a span of 7 bases. This CDR3 has 12 amino acids. CDR3 sequence reads: CASSPTAYEQYF. The CDR3 bases are TGTGCCAGCAGTCCGACTGCCTACGAGCAGTACTTC.

This chain joins TRBV4-3 and TRBJ1-6; D is possibly TRBD1 (6 bases). Germline CDR1 is LGHNA and CDR2 is YSLEER. The CDR3 loop spans 15 amino acids. Trimming shortened V by 4 bases and J by 9 bases, and 16 bases separated the two germline ends. CDR3 bases: TGCGCCAGCAGCCTCCACGGGGGGCGTAGTTCACCCCTCCACTTT. Translation: CASSLHGGRSSPLHF.

The chain is built from TRBV7-3 and TRBJ2-3, with TRBD2 identical over 10 bases. Germline lookup yields CDR1 SGHTA and CDR2 FQGTGA. The CDR3 contains 17 residues. The V segment lost 2 bases and the J segment 3 bases; nucleotides outside the gene matches: 8. CDR3 region: CASSLVRRGLATDTQYF. DNA of the CDR3: TGTGCCAGCAGCTTAGTTCGGAGGGGACTAGCGACAGATACGCAGTATTTT.

The chain couples TRBV18 to TRBJ1-1; tentative D call: TRBD1 (5 bases). The CDR3 runs 15 residues. The ends were cut back, 0 bases at V and 5 bases at J, with 13 bases in the middle. Germline values: CDR1 KGHSH, CDR2 LQKENI. In nucleotides, the CDR3 is TGTGCCAGCTCACCACCGCATGGGGGAGGGACTGAAGCTTTCTTT. Its protein product is CASSPPHGGGTEAFF. The variable domain in full, with the rest retrieved from reference TRBV18 and TRBJ1-1, is NAGVMQNPRHLVRRRGQEARLRCSPMKGHSHVYWYRQLPEEGLKFMVYLQKENIIDESGMPKERFSAEFPKEGPSILRIQQVVRGDSAAYFCASSPPHGGGTEAFFGQGTRLTVV.

V is TRBV29-1 and J is TRBJ2-7; 8 bases align to TRBD2. The V segment lost 5 bases and the J segment 5 bases; nucleotides outside the gene matches: 5. There are 12 residues in the CDR3. Germline V gene sequence: CDR1 SQVTM, CDR2 ANQGSEA. The CDR3 DNA follows: TGCAGCGTTTCGGGACTAGTAAACGAGCAGTACTTC. Protein product: CSVSGLVNEQYF.